This passage covers 30 T cell receptor beta chains from one sample sequenced in a study of T cell repertoires in cytomegalovirus infection. In TCRdb, the reads were re-called with MiXCR into one record per CDR3 protein. The repertoire includes about 190,000 distinct CDR3 sequences, approximately 9.7% of them detected once, and approximately 4.2% sits in the top ten. The source material was PBMCs. All receptors derive from a human donor in good health (CMV status not recorded). Some clones in this sample may be carry-over from other donors' samples.

This clonotype appeared many times. The genes are TRBV5-6 and TRBJ1-2; 7 nucleotides match TRBD1. Per germline, CDR1 SGHDT and CDR2 YYEEEE. Germline trimming cut 7 bases from V and 9 bases from J; bases unmatched to any gene: 15. This CDR3 region has 14 residues. The CDR3 DNA reads TGTGCCAGCGATCCAGCGGACAGGCCCCCGAGCTACACCTTC. It translates to CASDPADRPPSYTF.

The V gene is TRBV30, the J gene TRBJ2-7; D gene unclear. V shed 2 bases and J shed 1 base, with 6 bases lying between them. Germline V gene sequence: CDR1 GTSNPN, CDR2 SVGIG (reference sequence). This CDR3 contains 12 residues. CDR3 protein: CAWSPASYEQYF. CDR3 DNA sequence: TGTGCCTGGAGTCCCGCTTCCTACGAGCAGTACTTC.

This clonotype turned up a few times. The genes are TRBV5-1 and TRBJ2-7; 11 bases align to TRBD2. Germline V gene data show CDR1 as SGHRS and CDR2 as YFSETQ. The CDR3 covers 18 residues. V shed 2 bases, J shed 4 bases, and the junction held 14 bases outside the gene matches. CDR3 coding DNA: TGCGCCAGCAGCTTCGGTGGACTAGCGGGTGAGGGCGGGTACGAGCAGTACTTC. Its translation: CASSFGGLAGEGGYEQYF.

The chain recombines TRBV6-1 with TRBJ1-5; TRBD1 might be the D (6 bases). The germline CDR1 and CDR2 sequences are MNHNS and SASEGT. This CDR3 spans 14 amino acids. Trimming took 3 bases from V and 3 from J, leaving 9 bases between them. The CDR3 reads CASSDDRLNQPQHF. The CDR3, as DNA: TGTGCCAGCAGTGACGACAGGCTCAATCAGCCCCAGCATTTT.

The V call is TRBV28, the J call TRBJ2-5; TRBD2 might be the D (6 bases). The CDR3 has 15 residues. CDR1 and CDR2 from the germline V gene are MDHEN and SYDVKM. V lost 6 bases, J lost 5 bases, and 19 bases lay in between. The CDR3: CASRIPSFRGETQYF. The CDR3 region has the DNA TGTGCCAGCAGGATCCCTAGCTTTCGGGGGGAGACCCAGTACTTC.

Points on this clonotype: It is unclear where the CDR3 begins or ends on the DNA, so no DNA is shown, and the CDR3 is as TCRdb lists it. The genes are TRBV7-2 and TRBJ1-5; TRBD1 was called by the table and not checked on the DNA. Per the germline V gene, CDR1 is SGHTA and CDR2 is FQGNSA. The length of the CDR3 is 16 amino acids, counting both ends. The CDR3 sequence: CASSFGNGQLRGPQHF.

The chain employs TRBV10-3 and TRBJ1-2; the D is unclear. Trimming shortened V by 4 bases and J by 4 bases, and 16 bases separated the two germline ends. Germline values: CDR1 ENHRY, CDR2 SYGVKD. The CDR3 runs 15 residues. The CDR3 sequence: CAISAQQQLLYGYTF. CDR3 in DNA: TGTGCCATCAGTGCCCAACAGCAACTTCTCTATGGCTACACCTTC.

Turning to this clonotype: Germline is not matched at one junction end, which may reflect a read error. The chain employs TRBV18 and TRBJ2-2; unclear D gene. CDR1 is KGHSH and CDR2 is LQKENI in the germline V gene. This CDR3 comprises 13 residues. The CDR3 sequence is CASPPSMAGELFF. DNA of the CDR3: TGTGCCAGCCCACCATCGATGGCCGGGGAGCTGTTTTTT.

The rearrangement uses TRBV14 and TRBJ2-7, with D perhaps TRBD2 (5 bases). The germline gives CDR1 SGHDN, CDR2 FVKESK. This CDR3 spans 15 amino acids. Deletions cut 1 base from V and 4 bases from J, with 14 bases between. The CDR3 nucleotides are TGTGCCAGCAGCCAAGTCGAGGGTTCACGGTACGAGCAGTACTTC. Protein: CASSQVEGSRYEQYF.

The gene calls are TRBV4-3 and TRBJ2-1; 10 bases are a match to TRBD2. CDR1 is LGHNA, CDR2 YSLEER, per germline. The CDR3 sequence is 16 residues long. Trimming removed 0 bases from V and 6 bases from J; junction bases left unmatched: 5. The CDR3 is CASSQDRLAGANEQFF. The CDR3 nucleotides are TGCGCCAGCAGCCAAGATCGGCTAGCGGGAGCCAATGAGCAGTTCTTC.

This clonotype has just a few counts. The rearrangement uses TRBV5-1 and TRBJ1-6; D not resolved. CDR1 and CDR2 from the germline V gene are SGHRS and YFSETQ. This CDR3 is 16 amino acids long. V was pared by 2 bases and J by 0 bases, with 9 bases between. The CDR3 DNA follows: TGCGCCAGCAGCTTTCAGTCAAGCTCCTATAATTCACCCCTCCACTTT. Amino acid sequence: CASSFQSSSYNSPLHF. The full variable domain, in which reference TRBV5-1 and TRBJ1-6 provide the parts outside the CDR3, is KAGVTQTPRYLIKTRGQQVTLSCSPISGHRSVSWYQQTPGQGLQFLFEYFSETQRNKGNFPGRFSGRQFSNSRSEMNVSTLELGDSALYLCASSFQSSSYNSPLHFGNGTRLTVT.

In this sample, this clonotype turned up a few times. The chain employs TRBV11-2 and TRBJ2-1; D is perhaps TRBD2 (5 bases). V gave up 0 bases and J gave up 12 bases, with 12 bases separating them. This CDR3 spans 13 amino acids. The germline V gene has CDR1 SGHAT and CDR2 FQNNGV. The CDR3 reads CASSLDPRGGQFF. CDR3 DNA sequence: TGTGCCAGCAGCTTAGATCCCCGGGGTGGGCAGTTCTTC.

J is TRBJ2-7 and V is TRBV28, with D perhaps matching TRBD2 (5 bases). V was shortened by 4 bases and J by 6 bases, with 16 bases between the two germline ends. Germline V lookup: CDR1 MDHEN, CDR2 SYDVKM. This CDR3 comprises 14 residues. This CDR3 reads CASSSRLTSGEQYF. The DNA of the CDR3 is TGTGCCAGCAGTTCAAGACTAACATCTGGCGAGCAGTACTTC.

This clonotype was detected many times. The chain employs TRBV28 and TRBJ1-4, with unresolved D. CDR1 is MDHEN, CDR2 SYDVKM, per germline. Trimming removed 2 bases at V and 7 bases at J, with 14 bases between. The CDR3 loop spans 15 amino acids. DNA for the CDR3: TGTGCCAGCAGTTTACCGGGCGGAGGAAGTGAAAAACTGTTTTTT. It translates to CASSLPGGGSEKLFF.

The chain employs TRBV7-9 and TRBJ1-2; TRBD1 matches 9 bases. The length of the CDR3 is 14 residues. Looked up from germline, CDR1 is SEHNR and CDR2 is FQNEAQ (reference sequence). Germline trimming cut 1 base from V and 8 bases from J; bases unmatched to any gene: 5. The CDR3 DNA follows: TGTGCCAGCAGCTTAGTACAGGGGGCGCCGGGCTACACCTTC. It translates to CASSLVQGAPGYTF.

The chain recombines TRBV7-9 with TRBJ1-4; TRBD1 matches 10 bases. CDR1 SEHNR and CDR2 FQNEAQ come from the germline V gene (reference sequence). J lost 8 bases, V lost 4 bases, and 7 bases had no gene match. The CDR3 extends over 15 amino acids. The CDR3 loop reads CASSSWDRGLEKLFF. CDR3 DNA: TGTGCCAGCAGCTCCTGGGACAGGGGACTCGAAAAACTGTTTTTT.

A word on this clonotype: A much larger clone sits a single nucleotide away, making a read error possible. The rearrangement links TRBV19 to TRBJ2-7; 10 bases are a match to TRBD1. The V gene's germline CDR1 is LNHDA and CDR2 SQIVND (reference sequence). The J segment lost 6 bases and the V segment lost 7 bases, leaving 6 bases of the junction unmatched. This CDR3 has 13 residues. CDR3 nucleotides: TGTGCCAGTACCAAAGGACAGGGGGTCGAGCAGTACTTC. It specifies CASTKGQGVEQYF.

This clonotype was detected many times. V gene TRBV4-1 combines with J gene TRBJ1-5; TRBD1 is a possible D gene (6 bases). Trimming took off 3 bases at V and 2 bases at J, with 14 bases between the two ends. Germline V gives CDR1 MGHRA, CDR2 YSYEKL. The CDR3 runs 16 residues. The CDR3 DNA reads TGCGCCAGCAGCCAGCTACAGGGTTCGGGCAATCAGCCCCAGCATTTT. Its protein is CASSQLQGSGNQPQHF.

This clonotype came up a few times. The gene calls are TRBV15 and TRBJ1-1; a possible D gene is TRBD1 (5 bases). Germline V gives CDR1 LNHNV, CDR2 YYDKDF (reference sequence). The CDR3 has 13 residues. The germline V and J ends were trimmed by 0 bases and 4 bases, with 6 bases remaining between them. CDR3 DNA: TGTGCCACCAGCAGAGATGGGGGCACTGAAGCTTTCTTT. Translation: CATSRDGGTEAFF. The entire variable domain, with the rest obtained from reference TRBV15 and TRBJ1-1, is as follows: DAMVIQNPRYQVTQFGKPVTLSCSQTLNHNVMYWYQQKSSQAPKLLFHYYDKDFNNEADTPDNFQSRRPNTSFCFLDIRSPGLGDTAMYLCATSRDGGTEAFFGQGTRLTVV.

For this clonotype: At one of its ends the junction is not consistent with the germline gene, which may arise from a read error. J is TRBJ2-7 and V is TRBV4-1, with 8 bases aligning to TRBD2. This CDR3 is 15 amino acids long. CDR1 and CDR2 from the germline V gene are MGHRA and YSYEKL. CDR3 loop: CASSQAGASSHEQYF. The CDR3 bases are TGTGCCAGCAGCCAAGCGGGGGCTAGCTCCCACGAGCAGTACTTC.

The chain combines TRBV11-3 with TRBJ2-7; D gene unclear. The CDR3 is made up of 13 amino acids. Germline assignment: CDR1 SGHNT and CDR2 YENEEA. Trimming stripped 3 bases from V and 2 bases from J, with 8 bases between. CDR3 protein: CASSFKGTYEQYF. CDR3 nucleotide sequence: TGTGCCAGCAGCTTTAAGGGAACCTACGAGCAGTACTTC.

This clonotype was observed at least ten times. The chain links TRBV10-3 to TRBJ1-1; TRBD1 might be the D (6 bases). Germline loops: CDR1 ENHRY, CDR2 SYGVKD. The CDR3 consists of 13 residues. V was cut by 6 bases and J by 0 bases, with 8 bases left in between. This chain's CDR3 is CAISRTVNTEAFF. For the CDR3, the DNA is TGTGCCATCAGCCGGACAGTGAACACTGAAGCTTTCTTT.

This clonotype was seen many times. This sequence joins TRBV7-8 and TRBJ1-1; D call uncertain. The CDR3 length is 15 residues. The germline CDR1 and CDR2 sequences are SGHVS and FQNEAQ. Trimming pared 2 bases from V and 0 bases from J, leaving 10 bases between. CDR3 nucleotide sequence: TGTGCCAGCAGCTTATCTCCTTCAATGAACACTGAAGCTTTCTTT. Translated, it gives CASSLSPSMNTEAFF.

This clonotype was observed a few times. The chain couples TRBV28 to TRBJ2-5; D could derive from TRBD1 or TRBD2 (5 bases each). The CDR3 is 13 residues long. V lost 7 bases and J lost 5, with 14 bases in between. From germline, CDR1 is MDHEN and CDR2 SYDVKM. In nucleotides, the CDR3 is TGTGCCAGCACCCAGGGTGGGGAGGAGACCCAGTACTTC. It specifies CASTQGGEETQYF.

This clonotype has at least ten counts. The DNA for the CDR3 is TGTGCCAGCAGTTTGGGGGGGGACTCCTACGAGCAGTACTTC. Translating it yields CASSLGGDSYEQYF. The genes are TRBV28 and TRBJ2-7, with 7 bases identical to TRBD2. This CDR3 spans 14 amino acids. V gave up 3 bases and J gave up 0 bases; unmatched junction bases: 2. Germline CDR1 and CDR2: MDHEN and SYDVKM.

V usage is TRBV2 and J usage is TRBJ2-7, with 9 positions matching TRBD1. Per germline, CDR1 SNHLY and CDR2 FYNNEI. The CDR3 sequence is 14 residues long. V gave up 8 bases and J gave up 6 bases; unmatched junction bases: 11. CDR3: CASRSGTGTSEQYF. The CDR3 coding sequence is TGTGCCAGCCGGAGCGGGACAGGGACCTCCGAGCAGTACTTC.

This clonotype was seen repeatedly, ten times or more. The chain carries TRBV12-3 or TRBV12-4 and TRBJ2-5, with D hard to call. CDR3 length: 14 amino acids. Trimming removed 2 bases from V and 7 bases from J, with 14 bases in between. CDR3 nucleotides: TGTGCCAGCAGTTTACCCGGGTCCAAGGGGACCCAGTACTTC. Amino acid sequence: CASSLPGSKGTQYF.

V and J are TRBV7-2 and TRBJ2-1; D unresolved. The CDR3 contains 14 residues. CDR1 SGHTA and CDR2 FQGNSA come from the germline V gene. Trimming removed 1 base at V and 6 bases at J, with 10 bases between. The CDR3 sequence is CASSLGGALNEQFF. The CDR3 region has the DNA TGTGCCAGCAGCTTAGGCGGCGCCCTCAATGAGCAGTTCTTC.

This clonotype was counted many times. The V gene is TRBV7-2, the J gene TRBJ2-3; tentatively, D is TRBD1 or TRBD2 (6 bases each). Germline V gives CDR1 SGHTA, CDR2 FQGNSA. This CDR3 has 15 amino acids. Trimming removed 7 bases at V and 4 bases at J, with 18 bases between. CDR3 region: CASTTLGGRADTQYF. CDR3 nucleotide sequence: TGTGCCAGCACCACATTAGGGGGGCGTGCAGATACGCAGTATTTT.

This clonotype has ten or more counts. The chain is built from TRBV2 and TRBJ2-7, with 10 bases that match TRBD1. The trim removed 6 bases at V and 0 bases at J, leaving 8 bases unmatched. CDR1 is SNHLY and CDR2 is FYNNEI in the germline V gene. The CDR3 contains 16 residues. Here the CDR3 reads CASRPRTGGSSYEQYF. CDR3 in DNA: TGTGCCAGCAGACCAAGGACAGGGGGAAGCTCCTACGAGCAGTACTTC. The full variable domain, its missing parts supplied by reference TRBV2 and TRBJ2-7, is EPEVTQTPSHQVTQMGQEVILRCVPISNHLYFYWYRQILGQKVEFLVSFYNNEISEKSEIFDDQFSVERPDGSNFTLKIRSTKLEDSAMYFCASRPRTGGSSYEQYFGPGTRLTVT.